This T cell receptor beta chain originates from a study of regulatory T cells in long-lasting Graves disease. The time point was: newly diagnosed GD, antithyroid drugs for less than 3 months. Isolated PBMC RNA provided the starting material for the TCR library. The V segment lost 2 bases and the J segment 6 bases; nucleotides outside the gene matches: 4. Germline values: CDR1 LNHNV, CDR2 YYDKDF (reference sequence). The CDR3 runs 15 residues. Building the TCR beta libraries relied on iRepertoire HTBI primers, and CDR3 regions underwent Arm-PCR. TCRdb reanalysed the multiplex PCR reads using MiXCR and keeps one entry per CDR3 protein. Seen here are 400,000 to 450,000 distinct CDR3 sequences, just under 15% observed once, and the top ten hold about a sixth. The same data also went into a second study, on T cells in Graves' hyperthyroidism and ophthalmopathy.

Here the sequenced sample was peripheral blood mononuclear cells (PBMCs), taken at new diagnosis, from a patient treated with antithyroid drugs. The source is a woman in her twenties or thirties with Graves disease. The chain employs TRBV15 and TRBJ2-2; 9 nucleotides align to TRBD1. The CDR3 sequence: CATSRLTGGSGELFF. The CDR3, as DNA: TGTGCCACCAGCAGACTGACAGGGGGTTCCGGGGAGCTGTTTTTT.